This T cell receptor beta chain originates from a study of blood T cell repertoires in COVID-19. Study background: Material from acute and convalescent COVID-19 was sourced from the United States, Italy and Spain. Sources were T cells, B-cell-depleted T cells, or PBMCs; the material itself was cDNA or gDNA.

Original processing methods: Reference gene primers were amplified, and this amplification served to estimate nucleated cell counts. Clones were read by immunoSEQ multiplex PCR, and TCRdb kept only the in-frame ones, dropping some. Clone size and the V and J calls come from that table; the DNA yielded D and trimming. The data show 65,000 to 75,000 clones, 80% to 85% seen once. Per germline, CDR1 SGHAT and CDR2 FQNNGV. V gave up 1 base and J gave up 9 bases, with 10 bases separating them. CDR3 length: 12 amino acids. The sequenced material came from peripheral blood. V usage is TRBV11-2 and J usage is TRBJ2-7, with no clear D. The sequence was collected from a woman over 75 with acute or convalescent COVID-19. CDR3 loop: CASSLGEQVQYF. In DNA form, the CDR3 reads TGTGCCAGCAGCTTAGGCGAGCAAGTGCAGTACTTC.